Sequencing of this TCR beta chain was carried out in a study of blood T cell repertoires in COVID-19. Across the study: The United States, Italy and Spain supplied acute and convalescent COVID-19 samples. T cells, B-cell-depleted T cells, or PBMCs provided the cDNA or gDNA that served as material.

The CDR3 runs 16 residues. Per germline, CDR1 SGHAT and CDR2 FQNNGV. V lost 1 base to trimming and J lost 4 bases, with 14 bases between them. Original data processing: The assay estimated nucleated cells by amplifying reference gene primers. Sequenced by immunoSEQ multiplex PCR; TCRdb stores in-frame clones only, minus some. V and J calls and clone size are those listed in that table; D and trimming were worked out from the DNA. Here the sample spans about 220,000 clones, around 91% being singletons. Exposed enrollees had met someone with a PCR-confirmed or clinician-diagnosed COVID-19 case at some point within the 2 weeks before study entry.

The clonotype comes from a young man who had been exposed to COVID-19. V usage is TRBV11-2 and J usage is TRBJ1-3; D unresolved. Sequencing was carried out using PBMCs or T cells enriched from blood (not recorded which). As DNA, the CDR3 is TGTGCCAGCAGCTTAGTTAACAGCGGACTCGGAAACACCATATATTTT. This translates into CASSLVNSGLGNTIYF.